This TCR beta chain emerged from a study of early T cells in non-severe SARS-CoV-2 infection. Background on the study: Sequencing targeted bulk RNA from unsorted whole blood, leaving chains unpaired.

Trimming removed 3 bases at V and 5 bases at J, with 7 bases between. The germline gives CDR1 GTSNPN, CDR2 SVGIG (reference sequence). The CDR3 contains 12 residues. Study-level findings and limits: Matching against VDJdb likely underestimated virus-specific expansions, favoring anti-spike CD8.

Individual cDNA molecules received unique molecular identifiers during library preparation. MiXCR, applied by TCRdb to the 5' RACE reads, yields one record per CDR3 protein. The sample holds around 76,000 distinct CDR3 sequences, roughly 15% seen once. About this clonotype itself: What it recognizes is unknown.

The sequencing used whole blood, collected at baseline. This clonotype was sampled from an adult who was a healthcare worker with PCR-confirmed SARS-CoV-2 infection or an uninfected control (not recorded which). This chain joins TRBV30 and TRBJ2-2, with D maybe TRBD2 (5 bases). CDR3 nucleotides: TGTGCCTGGAGCCTAGCAACCGGGGAGCTGTTTTTT. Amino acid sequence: CAWSLATGELFF.